The 16 T cell receptor beta chains below come from one sample, sequenced in a study of cytomegalovirus exposure and HLA in healthy donors. It was with 60 Vbeta and 13 Jbeta primers that the PCR ran. Using immunoSEQ multiplex PCR, the repertoire was profiled, and TCRdb retains in-frame clones only, with some absent. Here the sample spans approximately 110,000 clones, 73% being singletons. Sequences were obtained from PBMCs. The source is a woman in her thirties or forties in good health and CMV-seronegative.

V gene TRBV10-3 combines with J gene TRBJ1-2; 7 bases map to TRBD1. CDR1 is ENHRY and CDR2 is SYGVKD in the germline V gene. The CDR3 runs to 11 residues. The J segment lost 8 bases and the V segment lost 7 bases, leaving 4 bases of the junction unmatched. The CDR3 DNA sequence: TGTGCCATCACAGGGGGAGGAGGCTACACCTTC. Translating gives CAITGGGGYTF.

V is TRBV7-2 and J is TRBJ2-2; 8 bases map to TRBD1. From germline, CDR1 is SGHTA and CDR2 FQGNSA. The CDR3 runs to 16 residues. Trimming cost V 3 bases and J 7 bases; bases outside gene matches: 10. This CDR3 is CASSLSYGTGSGELFF. CDR3 DNA: TGTGCCAGCAGCTTGAGCTACGGGACAGGTAGCGGGGAGCTGTTTTTT.

DNA of the CDR3: TGTGCTAGTGGTTACGGGAGCGGGGATACGCAGTATTTT. It codes for CASGYGSGDTQYF. This chain connects TRBV12-5 to TRBJ2-3; tentative D call: TRBD2 (6 bases). V dropped 4 bases and J dropped 6 bases, with 11 bases sitting between them. This CDR3 region has 13 residues. Germline V CDR1 and CDR2: LGHNT, FRNRAP.

The V call is TRBV7-9, the J call TRBJ2-4, with TRBD1 identical over 10 bases. Per the germline V gene, CDR1 is SEHNR and CDR2 is FQNEAQ (reference sequence). V lost 10 bases and J lost 3; bases outside the gene matches: 15. The CDR3 spans 17 residues. The DNA for the CDR3 is TGTGCCACAGCCGGGACAGGGGCTTTAGTAGGCAAAAACATTCAGTACTTC. The encoded protein is CATAGTGALVGKNIQYF.

The rearrangement links TRBV4-3 to TRBJ1-3; tentatively, D is TRBD1 (5 bases). This CDR3 has 15 amino acids. Per the germline V gene, CDR1 is LGHNA and CDR2 is YSLEER. The ends were cut back, 5 bases at V and 0 bases at J, with 11 bases in the middle. CDR3 sequence reads: CASSADRFSGNTIYF. The CDR3 DNA reads as TGCGCCAGCAGCGCCGACAGATTCTCTGGAAACACCATATATTTT.

V and J are TRBV4-3 and TRBJ1-3; 10 nucleotides line up with TRBD1. There are 15 residues in the CDR3. V trimming: 4 bases; J trimming: 4 bases; junction bases outside the gene matches: 4. Per the germline V gene, CDR1 is LGHNA and CDR2 is YSLEER. The DNA of the CDR3 is TGCGCCAGCAGCCTCGACAGGGGGCTAGGAAACACCATATATTTT. Translated: CASSLDRGLGNTIYF.

Concerning this clone: Germline is not matched at one junction end, which may reflect a read error. The chain couples TRBV7-9 to TRBJ2-7, with 16 bases lining up with TRBD2. The germline CDR1 and CDR2 sequences are SEHNR and FQNEAQ (reference sequence). This CDR3 region has 18 residues. The CDR3 DNA follows: TGTTCCAGCAGCCCCACTTGGGGACTAGCGGGGGGGTCCCGCGAGCAGTACTTC. This encodes CSSSPTWGLAGGSREQYF.

This clone is a singleton in its sample. Germline is not matched at one junction end, which may reflect a read error. This chain joins TRBV7-7 and TRBJ2-1; D might be TRBD2 (7 bases). This CDR3 contains 15 residues. The germline V gene encodes CDR1 SSHAT and CDR2 FNYEAQ (reference sequence). CDR3 sequence reads: CASSLDGEGGNEQFF. CDR3 in DNA: TGTGCTAGCAGCTTAGATGGCGAGGGGGGGAATGAGCAGTTCTTC.

In this sample, this clone turned up many times. This chain uses TRBV11-2 with TRBJ1-4; D remains ambiguous. Germline CDR1 and CDR2: SGHAT and FQNNGV. This CDR3 is built from 13 residues. The V and J ends lost 0 bases and 10 bases respectively, with 9 bases between them. The DNA for the CDR3 is TGTGCCAGCAGCTTAGATCGAGGTGGAAAACTGTTTTTT. Encoded protein: CASSLDRGGKLFF.

On this clone itself: At one end, the junction sequence differs from germline, possibly due to a read error. The chain has TRBV11-2 and TRBJ1-4, with D perhaps TRBD1 (5 bases). Germline CDR1 reads SGHAT; CDR2 reads FQNNGV. The CDR3 is 14 residues long. The CDR3 DNA reads TGTGCCAGCAGCTTAGAGGGGACTAACGAAAAACTGTTTTTT. Translation gives CASSLEGTNEKLFF.

The gene calls are TRBV5-4 and TRBJ1-4; 7 bases are shared with TRBD1. There are 17 residues in the CDR3. Germline trimming cut 0 bases from V and 8 bases from J; bases unmatched to any gene: 13. Looked up from germline, CDR1 is SGHNT and CDR2 is YYREEE (reference sequence). CDR3 bases: TGTGCCAGCAGCTTGGTATCGTCTGTGTCAGGGGGGGAAAAACTGTTTTTT. It specifies CASSLVSSVSGGEKLFF. The full variable domain, with the rest looked up from reference TRBV5-4 and TRBJ1-4, is ETGVTQSPTHLIKTRGQQVTLRCSSQSGHNTVSWYQQALGQGPQFIFQYYREEENGRGNFPPRFSGLQFPNYSSELNVNALELDDSALYLCASSLVSSVSGGEKLFFGSGTQLSVL.

The chain links TRBV28 to TRBJ1-4; 8 nucleotides agree with TRBD1. V was pared by 6 bases and J by 5 bases, with 8 bases of the junction left unmatched. There are 15 residues in the CDR3. Per the germline V gene, CDR1 is MDHEN and CDR2 is SYDVKM. The DNA of the CDR3 is TGTGCCAGCAGGTCTTACCAGGGGGCGAATGAAAAACTGTTTTTT. This codes for CASRSYQGANEKLFF. The full variable domain, rest sourced from reference TRBV28 and TRBJ1-4, is DVKVTQSSRYLVKRTGEKVFLECVQDMDHENMFWYRQDPGLGLRLIYFSYDVKMKEKGDIPEGYSVSREKKERFSLILESASTNQTSMYLCASRSYQGANEKLFFGSGTQLSVL.

The J gene is TRBJ2-1, the V gene TRBV10-3; 8 bases fit TRBD2. The ends lost 6 bases at V and 7 bases at J; junction bases unmatched: 8. There are 14 residues in the CDR3. Germline-derived CDR1 and CDR2 are ENHRY and SYGVKD. The CDR3 loop is CAIRTLAGGNEQFF. The CDR3, as DNA: TGTGCCATCAGGACCCTAGCGGGCGGGAATGAGCAGTTCTTC.

The chain combines TRBV11-2 with TRBJ1-3; a weak D match, TRBD1 (5 bases). The CDR3 is 14 residues long. Germline V CDR1 and CDR2: SGHAT, FQNNGV. Between the trimmed V and J ends, which lost 8 bases and 0 bases, there was a span of 11 bases. The CDR3 is CASGARTSGNTIYF. The CDR3 DNA follows: TGTGCCAGCGGGGCCCGGACCTCTGGAAACACCATATATTTT.

This clone was seen only a few times. The chain has TRBV9 and TRBJ2-2; 13 bases fit TRBD2. The CDR3 runs 20 residues. Germline V gene sequence: CDR1 SGDLS, CDR2 YYNGEE. Trimming at V came to 3 bases and at J to 1 base, leaving 12 bases not matched to a gene. The chain's CDR3 is CASSERTSGSFVGNTGELFF. DNA of the CDR3: TGTGCCAGCAGCGAACGGACTAGCGGGAGCTTCGTTGGGAACACCGGGGAGCTGTTTTTT.

The chain joins TRBV29-1 to TRBJ2-5; D may be TRBD2 (6 bases). Germline assignment: CDR1 SQVTM and CDR2 ANQGSEA. Trimming removed 6 bases from V and 5 bases from J, with 19 bases in between. The CDR3 sequence is 14 residues long. Here the CDR3 reads CSVPPGLAQETQYF. CDR3 bases: TGCAGCGTCCCCCCGGGACTCGCCCAGGAGACCCAGTACTTC.